This note documents a single T cell receptor beta chain sequence. Authors' analysis steps: Reference gene primer amplification yielded estimated nucleated cell counts. TCRdb's table, derived via immunoSEQ multiplex PCR, lists solely in-frame clones and lacks some. The V and J calls and clone size are taken from that table; D and trimming were inferred from the DNA. Here the sample spans 100,000 or so clones, about 86% being singletons. The junction had 4 bases not matched to a gene; V was cut back by 2 bases and J by 1 base. The CDR3 totals 15 residues. Germline CDR1 reads SGHAT; CDR2 reads FQNNGV. The data are from a study of blood T cell repertoires in COVID-19. In the study overall: The United States, Italy and Spain supplied acute and convalescent COVID-19 samples. The analysed material was cDNA or gDNA that came from T cells, B-cell-depleted T cells, or PBMCs.

This TCR derives from a human donor in a cohort sampled during active COVID-19. Sequences were obtained from peripheral blood. The chain links TRBV11-2 to TRBJ2-5; TRBD1 agrees at 7 bases. CDR3: CASSLLWTGQETQYF. The CDR3 DNA sequence: TGTGCCAGCAGCTTACTATGGACAGGCCAAGAGACCCAGTACTTC.